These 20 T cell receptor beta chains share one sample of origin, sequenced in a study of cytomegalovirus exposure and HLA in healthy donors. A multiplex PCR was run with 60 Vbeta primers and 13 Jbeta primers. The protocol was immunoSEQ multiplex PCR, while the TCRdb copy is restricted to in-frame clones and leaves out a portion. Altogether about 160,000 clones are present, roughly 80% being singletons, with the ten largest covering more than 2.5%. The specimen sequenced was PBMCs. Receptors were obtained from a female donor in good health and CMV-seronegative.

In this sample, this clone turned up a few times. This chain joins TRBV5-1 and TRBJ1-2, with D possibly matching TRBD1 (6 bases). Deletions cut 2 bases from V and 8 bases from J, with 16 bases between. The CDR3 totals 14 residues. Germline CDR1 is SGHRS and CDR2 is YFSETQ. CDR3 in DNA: TGCGCCAGCAGCTTAGAGGACAGATGGAACGGCTACACCTTC. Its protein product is CASSLEDRWNGYTF.

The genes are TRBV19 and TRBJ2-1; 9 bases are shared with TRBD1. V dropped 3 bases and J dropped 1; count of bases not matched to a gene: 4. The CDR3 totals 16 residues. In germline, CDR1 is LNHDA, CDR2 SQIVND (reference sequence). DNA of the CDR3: TGTGCCAGTAGTATTTGGGGGACAGGGTCCTACAATGAGCAGTTCTTC. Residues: CASSIWGTGSYNEQFF.

The CDR3: CAISEEAGQTGELFF. CDR3 DNA: TGTGCCATCAGTGAGGAGGCGGGACAGACCGGGGAGCTGTTTTTT. This sequence joins TRBV10-3 and TRBJ2-2; D is possibly TRBD1 (7 bases). The V gene lost 2 bases and the J gene lost 5 bases, with 12 bases spanning the gap. The CDR3 has 15 amino acids. Germline lookup yields CDR1 ENHRY and CDR2 SYGVKD.

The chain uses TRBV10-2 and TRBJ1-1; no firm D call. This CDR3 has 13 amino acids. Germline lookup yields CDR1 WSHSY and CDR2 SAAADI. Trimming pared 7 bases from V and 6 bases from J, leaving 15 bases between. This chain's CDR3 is CASKGQPEAEAFF. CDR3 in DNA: TGCGCCAGCAAAGGCCAGCCGGAGGCTGAAGCTTTCTTT.

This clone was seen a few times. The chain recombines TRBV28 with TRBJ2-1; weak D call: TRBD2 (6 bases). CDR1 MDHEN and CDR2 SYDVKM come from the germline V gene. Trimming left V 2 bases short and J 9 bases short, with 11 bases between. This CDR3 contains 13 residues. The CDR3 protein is CASSLPGDGEQFF. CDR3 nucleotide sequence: TGTGCCAGCAGTTTACCGGGGGACGGTGAGCAGTTCTTC.

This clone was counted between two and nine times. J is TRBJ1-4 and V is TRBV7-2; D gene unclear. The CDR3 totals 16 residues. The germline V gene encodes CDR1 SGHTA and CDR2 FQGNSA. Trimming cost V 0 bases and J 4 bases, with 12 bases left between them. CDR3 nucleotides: TGTGCCAGCAGCTTAGCGAGAAGGGAGGGTAATGAAAAACTGTTTTTT. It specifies CASSLARREGNEKLFF. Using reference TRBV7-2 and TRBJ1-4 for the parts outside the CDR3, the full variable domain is GAGVSQSPSNKVTEKGKDVELRCDPISGHTALYWYRQSLGQGLEFLIYFQGNSAPDKSGLPSDRFSAERTGGSVSTLTIQRTQQEDSAVYLCASSLARREGNEKLFFGSGTQLSVL.

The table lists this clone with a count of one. CDR3 nucleotides: TGTGCCAGCAGCTTAGACAGGGAGAACTATGGCTACACCTTC. Protein: CASSLDRENYGYTF. V is TRBV7-9 and J is TRBJ1-2; maybe TRBD1 (6 bases). CDR1 is SEHNR and CDR2 is FQNEAQ in the germline V gene (reference sequence). There are 14 residues in the CDR3. V was trimmed by 1 base and J by 2 bases, leaving 8 bases between them.

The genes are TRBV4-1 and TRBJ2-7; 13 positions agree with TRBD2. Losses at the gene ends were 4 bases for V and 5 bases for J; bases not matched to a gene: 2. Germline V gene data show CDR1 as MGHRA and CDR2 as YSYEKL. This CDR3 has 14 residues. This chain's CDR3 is CASSLGLAGDEQYF. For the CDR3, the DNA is TGCGCCAGCAGCCTAGGACTAGCGGGAGACGAGCAGTACTTC.

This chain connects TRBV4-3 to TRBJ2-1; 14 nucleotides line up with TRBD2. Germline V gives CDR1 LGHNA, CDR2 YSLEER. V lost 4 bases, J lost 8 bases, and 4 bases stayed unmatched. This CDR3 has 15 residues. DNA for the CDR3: TGCGCCAGCAGCCTAGGACTAGCGGGAGGCGATGAGCAGTTCTTC. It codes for CASSLGLAGGDEQFF.

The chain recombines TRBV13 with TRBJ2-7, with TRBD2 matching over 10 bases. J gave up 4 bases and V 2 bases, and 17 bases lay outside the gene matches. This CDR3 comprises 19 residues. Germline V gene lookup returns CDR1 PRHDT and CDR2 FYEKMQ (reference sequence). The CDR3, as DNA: TGTGCCAGCAGCTTAAGTGTAGGGGGGAGCGGGAGGGCAGCGTACGAGCAGTACTTC. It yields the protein CASSLSVGGSGRAAYEQYF.

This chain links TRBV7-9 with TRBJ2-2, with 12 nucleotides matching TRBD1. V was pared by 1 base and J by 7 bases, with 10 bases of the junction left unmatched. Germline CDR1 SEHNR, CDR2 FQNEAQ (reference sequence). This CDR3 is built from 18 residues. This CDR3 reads CASSLGVRGQGALGELFF. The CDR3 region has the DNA TGTGCCAGCAGCTTAGGAGTCCGGGGACAGGGGGCTCTCGGGGAGCTGTTTTTT.

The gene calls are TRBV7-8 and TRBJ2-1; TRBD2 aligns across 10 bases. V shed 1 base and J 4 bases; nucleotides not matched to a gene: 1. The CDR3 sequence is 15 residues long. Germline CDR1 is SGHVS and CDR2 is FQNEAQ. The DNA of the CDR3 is TGTGCCAGCAGCTTAGATAGCGGGGGGTACAATGAGCAGTTCTTC. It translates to CASSLDSGGYNEQFF.

CDR3 loop: CASSPLWTAQETQYF. The CDR3 DNA reads TGTGCCAGTAGCCCCCTCTGGACTGCCCAAGAGACCCAGTACTTC. The V gene is TRBV19, the J gene TRBJ2-5; TRBD2 is a possible D gene (5 bases). The CDR3 covers 15 residues. The germline CDR1 and CDR2 sequences are LNHDA and SQIVND (reference sequence). Trimming removed 6 bases from V and 1 base from J, with 15 bases in between.

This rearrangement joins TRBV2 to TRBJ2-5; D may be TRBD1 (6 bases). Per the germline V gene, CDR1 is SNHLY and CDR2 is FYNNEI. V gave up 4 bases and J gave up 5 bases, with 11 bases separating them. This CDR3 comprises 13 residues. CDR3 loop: CASSVGGTETQYF. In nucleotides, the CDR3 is TGTGCCAGCAGTGTAGGGGGAACCGAGACCCAGTACTTC.

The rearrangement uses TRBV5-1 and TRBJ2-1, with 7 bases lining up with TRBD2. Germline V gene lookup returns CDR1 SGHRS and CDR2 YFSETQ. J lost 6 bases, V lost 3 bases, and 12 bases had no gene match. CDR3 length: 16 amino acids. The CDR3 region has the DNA TGCGCCAGCAGCTCGGCGGAGGGACTACTCTCCAATGAGCAGTTCTTC. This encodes CASSSAEGLLSNEQFF.

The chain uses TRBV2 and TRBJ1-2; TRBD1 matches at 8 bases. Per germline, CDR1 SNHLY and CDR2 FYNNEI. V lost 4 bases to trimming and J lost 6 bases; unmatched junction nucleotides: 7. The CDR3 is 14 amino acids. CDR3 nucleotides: TGTGCCAGCAGTGTGACAGGGGCATTTGATGGCTACACCTTC. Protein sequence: CASSVTGAFDGYTF.

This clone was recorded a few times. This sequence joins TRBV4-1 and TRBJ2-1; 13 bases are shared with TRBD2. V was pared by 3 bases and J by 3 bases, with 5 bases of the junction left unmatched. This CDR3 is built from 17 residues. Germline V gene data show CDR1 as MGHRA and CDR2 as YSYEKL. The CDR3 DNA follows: TGCGCCAGCAGCCACCATAGACTAGCGGGGGGCTACAATGAGCAGTTCTTC. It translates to CASSHHRLAGGYNEQFF.

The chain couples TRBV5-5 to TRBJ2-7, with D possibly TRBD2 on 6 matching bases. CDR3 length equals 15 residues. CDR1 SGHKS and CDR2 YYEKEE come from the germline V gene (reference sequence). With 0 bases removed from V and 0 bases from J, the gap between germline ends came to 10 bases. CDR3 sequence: CASSLGGTASYEQYF. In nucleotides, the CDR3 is TGTGCCAGCAGCTTGGGCGGGACTGCCTCCTACGAGCAGTACTTC.

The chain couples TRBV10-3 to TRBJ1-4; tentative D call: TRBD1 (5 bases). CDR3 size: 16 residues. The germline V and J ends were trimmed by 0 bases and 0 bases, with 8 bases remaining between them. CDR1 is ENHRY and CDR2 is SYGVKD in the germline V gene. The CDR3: CAISESRTTTNEKLFF. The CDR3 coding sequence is TGTGCCATCAGTGAGTCGAGGACAACAACTAATGAAAAACTGTTTTTT.

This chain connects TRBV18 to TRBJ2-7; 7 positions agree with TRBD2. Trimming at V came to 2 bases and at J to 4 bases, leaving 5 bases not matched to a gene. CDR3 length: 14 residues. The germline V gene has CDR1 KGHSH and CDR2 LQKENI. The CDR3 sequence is CASSPGAGVYEQYF. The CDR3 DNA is TGTGCCAGCTCACCAGGGGCGGGAGTTTACGAGCAGTACTTC. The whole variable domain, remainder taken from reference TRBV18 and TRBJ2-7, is NAGVMQNPRHLVRRRGQEARLRCSPMKGHSHVYWYRQLPEEGLKFMVYLQKENIIDESGMPKERFSAEFPKEGPSILRIQQVVRGDSAAYFCASSPGAGVYEQYFGPGTRLTVT.